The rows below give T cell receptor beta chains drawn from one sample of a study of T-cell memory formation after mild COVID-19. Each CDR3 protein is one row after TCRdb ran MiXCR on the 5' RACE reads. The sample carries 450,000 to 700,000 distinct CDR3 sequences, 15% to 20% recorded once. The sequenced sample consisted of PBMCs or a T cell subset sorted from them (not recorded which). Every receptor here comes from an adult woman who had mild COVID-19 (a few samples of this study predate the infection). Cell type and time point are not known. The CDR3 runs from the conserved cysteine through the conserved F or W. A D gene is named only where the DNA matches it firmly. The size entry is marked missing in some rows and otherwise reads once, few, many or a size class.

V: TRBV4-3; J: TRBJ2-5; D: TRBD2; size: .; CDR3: CASSQEMPGRRQETQYF; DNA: TGCGCCAGCAGCCAAGAGATGCCCGGGAGGAGACAAGAGACCCAGTACTTC
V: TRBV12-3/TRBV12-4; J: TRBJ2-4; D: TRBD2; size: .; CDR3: CASSLGRTKAGWTKNIQYF; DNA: TGTGCCAGCAGTTTAGGCCGCACTAAAGCGGGATGGACCAAAAACATTCAGTACTTC
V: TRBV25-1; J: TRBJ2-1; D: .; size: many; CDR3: CASSVLGGDEQFF; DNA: TGTGCCAGCAGTGTTCTTGGGGGTGATGAGCAGTTCTTC
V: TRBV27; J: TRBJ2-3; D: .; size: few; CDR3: CASSPPTIGGTDTQYF; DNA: TGTGCCAGCAGTCCCCCCACTATCGGGGGCACAGATACGCAGTATTTT
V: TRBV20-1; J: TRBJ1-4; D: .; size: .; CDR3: CSAGSGRNEKLFF; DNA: TGCAGTGCTGGATCAGGTCGTAATGAAAAACTGTTTTTT
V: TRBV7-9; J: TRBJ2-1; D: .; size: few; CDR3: CASSEGNTNEQFF; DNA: TGTGCCAGCAGCGAGGGAAACACGAATGAGCAGTTCTTC
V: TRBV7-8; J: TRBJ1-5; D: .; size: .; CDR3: CASSFVGTNQPQHF; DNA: TGTGCCAGCAGCTTTGTGGGTACCAATCAGCCCCAGCATTTT
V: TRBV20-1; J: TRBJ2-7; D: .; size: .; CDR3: CSAKAYSYEQYF; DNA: TGCAGTGCTAAGGCCTACTCCTACGAGCAGTACTTC
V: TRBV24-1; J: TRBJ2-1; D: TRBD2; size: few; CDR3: CATSGPGLALSPHEQFF; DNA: TGTGCCACCAGTGGCCCGGGACTAGCTCTCTCCCCCCATGAGCAGTTCTTC
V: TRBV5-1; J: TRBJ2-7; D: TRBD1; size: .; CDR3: CASSSIRDRGHHEQYF; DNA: TGCGCCAGCAGCTCGATCCGGGACAGGGGGCACCACGAGCAGTACTTC
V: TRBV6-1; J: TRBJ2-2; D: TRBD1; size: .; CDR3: CASWGGQGWTGELFF; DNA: TGTGCCAGCTGGGGGGGACAGGGGTGGACCGGGGAGCTGTTTTTT
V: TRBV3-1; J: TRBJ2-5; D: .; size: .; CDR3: CASSQSGVRETQYF; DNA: TGTGCCAGCAGCCAAAGCGGCGTTCGGGAGACCCAGTACTTC
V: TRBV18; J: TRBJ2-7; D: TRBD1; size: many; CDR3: CASSPRQGSGEQYF; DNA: TGTGCCAGCTCACCACGACAGGGGAGCGGCGAGCAGTACTTC
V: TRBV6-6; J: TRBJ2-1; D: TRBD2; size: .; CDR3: CASSLSGTSGINEQFF; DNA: TGTGCCAGCAGTCTCTCCGGGACTAGCGGGATCAATGAGCAGTTCTTC
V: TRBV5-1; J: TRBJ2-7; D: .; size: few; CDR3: CASSWGPGLFYEQYF; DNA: TGCGCCAGCAGCTGGGGTCCGGGACTTTTCTACGAGCAGTACTTC
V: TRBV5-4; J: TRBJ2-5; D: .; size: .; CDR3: CASSLGERQTQYF; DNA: TGTGCCAGCAGCCTAGGGGAGAGGCAGACCCAGTACTTC
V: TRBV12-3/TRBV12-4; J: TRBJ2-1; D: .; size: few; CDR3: CASSLTGAVFDEQFF; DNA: TGTGCCAGCAGTTTAACGGGAGCCGTTTTCGATGAGCAGTTCTTC
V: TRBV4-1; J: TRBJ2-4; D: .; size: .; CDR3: CASSRVWGVMKNIQYF; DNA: TGCGCCAGCAGCCGGGTTTGGGGGGTGATGAAAAACATTCAGTACTTC
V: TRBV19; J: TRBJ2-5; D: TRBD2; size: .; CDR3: CASSLVGTSVETQYF; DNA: TGTGCCAGTAGTCTGGTGGGGACTAGCGTAGAGACCCAGTACTTC
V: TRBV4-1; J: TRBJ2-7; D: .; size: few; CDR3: CASSQAYRRGYEQYF; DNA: TGCGCCAGCAGCCAAGCCTATCGCAGGGGTTACGAGCAGTACTTC
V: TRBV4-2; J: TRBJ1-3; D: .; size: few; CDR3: CASSQSTGSGNTIYF; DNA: TGTGCCAGCAGCCAATCCACAGGGTCTGGAAACACCATATATTTT
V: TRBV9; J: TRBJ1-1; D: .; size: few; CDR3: CASSVAAANTEAFF; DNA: TGTGCCAGCAGCGTAGCGGCGGCGAACACTGAAGCTTTCTTT
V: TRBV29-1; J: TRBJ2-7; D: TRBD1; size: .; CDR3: CSAGTGDYEQYF; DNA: TGCAGCGCAGGGACAGGGGACTACGAGCAGTACTTC
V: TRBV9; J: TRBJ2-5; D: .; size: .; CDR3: CASSRSTRVETQYF; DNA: TGTGCCAGCAGCCGTAGCACGCGGGTGGAGACCCAGTACTTC
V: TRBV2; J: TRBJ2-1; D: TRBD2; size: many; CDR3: CASSESGGRAYNEQFF; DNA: TGTGCCAGCAGTGAATCGGGCGGGAGGGCCTACAATGAGCAGTTCTTC
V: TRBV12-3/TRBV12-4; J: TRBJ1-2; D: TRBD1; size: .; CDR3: CASSGTPTGGDYGYTF; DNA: TGTGCCAGCAGCGGGACCCCGACAGGGGGCGACTATGGCTACACCTTC
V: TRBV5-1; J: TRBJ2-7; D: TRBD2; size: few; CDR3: CASSWGTTYEQYF; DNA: TGCGCCAGCAGCTGGGGGACTACCTACGAGCAGTACTTC
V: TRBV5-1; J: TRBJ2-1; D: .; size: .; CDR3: CASSADSVYNEQFF; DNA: TGCGCCAGCAGCGCGGACAGTGTCTACAATGAGCAGTTCTTC
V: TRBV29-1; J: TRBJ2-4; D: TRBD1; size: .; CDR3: CSVGAGGTGGLDIQYF; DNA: TGCAGCGTTGGGGCTGGGGGGACAGGGGGCCTTGACATTCAGTACTTC
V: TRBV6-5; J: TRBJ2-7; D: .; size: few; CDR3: CASSWAERAGEQYF; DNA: TGTGCCAGCAGTTGGGCCGAAAGGGCAGGAGAGCAGTACTTC
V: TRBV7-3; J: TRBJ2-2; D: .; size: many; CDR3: CASSLRPPGHQNAGELFF; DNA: TGTGCCAGCAGCTTACGACCGCCGGGACACCAGAACGCCGGGGAGCTGTTTTTT
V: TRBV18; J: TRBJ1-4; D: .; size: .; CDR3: CASSPRRGEYEKLFF; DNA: TGTGCCAGCTCACCGCGCAGGGGCGAATATGAAAAACTGTTTTTT
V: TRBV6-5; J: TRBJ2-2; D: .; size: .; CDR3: CASSYSTGTGELFF; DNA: TGTGCCAGCAGTTACTCGACAGGCACCGGGGAGCTGTTTTTT
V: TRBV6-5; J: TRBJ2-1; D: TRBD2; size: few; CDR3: CASSYEFAGAGNEQFF; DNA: TGTGCCAGCAGTTATGAATTTGCGGGAGCCGGCAATGAGCAGTTCTTC
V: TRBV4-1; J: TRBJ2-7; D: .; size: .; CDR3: CASSQDLIYPYEQYF; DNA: TGCGCCAGCAGCCAAGATCTCATATACCCTTACGAGCAGTACTTC
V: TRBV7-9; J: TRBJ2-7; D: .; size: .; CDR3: CASSSGNLKEQYF; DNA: TGTGCCAGCAGCTCCGGGAACTTAAAAGAGCAGTACTTC
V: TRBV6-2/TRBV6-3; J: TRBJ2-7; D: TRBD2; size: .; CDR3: CASTSGTTYEQYF; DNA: TGTGCCAGCACCTCCGGGACTACCTACGAGCAGTACTTC
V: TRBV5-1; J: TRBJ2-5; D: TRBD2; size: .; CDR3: CASSLGSGVLQETQYF; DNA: TGCGCCAGCAGCTTGGGTAGCGGGGTGCTACAAGAGACCCAGTACTTC